This T cell receptor (beta chain) was profiled in a study of T cell responses to AZD1222 COVID-19 vaccine. Study-wide results and caveats: Clonal diversity was possibly underestimated; the donors were predominantly white British and more often female. Recipients of AZD1222 seropositive at baseline numbered only 5 or 6.

Clones were sequenced by immunoSEQ multiplex PCR, and TCRdb holds only the in-frame ones, with some missing. This table has over 85,000 clones, around 87% appearing once. Germline V gene sequence: CDR1 SGHNT, CDR2 YENEEA. V lost 5 bases and J 7 bases, leaving 14 bases between the germline ends. This CDR3 spans 13 amino acids. Concerning this clone: The antigen remains undetermined.

This sequence joins TRBV11-3 and TRBJ2-5; no clear D gene. The TCR sequence derives from an adult in good health. The sequencing used peripheral blood, collected on day 0 of AZD1222 vaccination. The CDR3 DNA sequence: TGTGCCAGCAGCCCAGGACCCTCCGGGACCCAGTACTTC. This sequence encodes CASSPGPSGTQYF.